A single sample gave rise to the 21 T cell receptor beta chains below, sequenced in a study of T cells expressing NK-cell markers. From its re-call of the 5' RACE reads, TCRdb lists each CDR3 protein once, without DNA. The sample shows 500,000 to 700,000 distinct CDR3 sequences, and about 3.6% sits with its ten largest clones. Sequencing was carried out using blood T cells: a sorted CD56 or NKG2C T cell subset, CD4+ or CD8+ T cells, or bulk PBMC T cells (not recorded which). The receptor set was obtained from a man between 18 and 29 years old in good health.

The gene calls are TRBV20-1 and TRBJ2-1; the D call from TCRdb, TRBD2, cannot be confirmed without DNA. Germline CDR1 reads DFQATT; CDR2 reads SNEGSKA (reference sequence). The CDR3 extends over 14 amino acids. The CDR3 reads CSAQGMAAYNEQFF.

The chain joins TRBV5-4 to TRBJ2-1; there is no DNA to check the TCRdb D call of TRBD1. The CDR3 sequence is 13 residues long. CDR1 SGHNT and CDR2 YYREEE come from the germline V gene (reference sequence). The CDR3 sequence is CASSLESQGEQFF.

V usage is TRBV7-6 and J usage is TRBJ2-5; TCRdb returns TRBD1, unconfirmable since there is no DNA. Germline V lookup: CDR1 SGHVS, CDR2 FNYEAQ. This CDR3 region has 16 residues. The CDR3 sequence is CASSYSLGATRETQYF.

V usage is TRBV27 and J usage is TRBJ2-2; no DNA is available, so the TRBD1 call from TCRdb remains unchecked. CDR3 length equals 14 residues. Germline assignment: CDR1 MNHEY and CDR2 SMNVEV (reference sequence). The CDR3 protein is CASSLNRGTGELFF.

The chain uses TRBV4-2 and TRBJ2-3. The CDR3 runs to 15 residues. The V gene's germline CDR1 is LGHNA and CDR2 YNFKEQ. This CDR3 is CASSPQESGTDTQYF.

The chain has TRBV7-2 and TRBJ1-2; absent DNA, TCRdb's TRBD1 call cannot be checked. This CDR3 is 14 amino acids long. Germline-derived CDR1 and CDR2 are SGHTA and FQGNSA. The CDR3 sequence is CASSRPGQNYGYTF.

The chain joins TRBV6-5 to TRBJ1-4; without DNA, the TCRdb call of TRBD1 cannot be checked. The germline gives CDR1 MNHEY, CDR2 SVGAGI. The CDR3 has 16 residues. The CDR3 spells CASSYLDGGGNEKLFF.

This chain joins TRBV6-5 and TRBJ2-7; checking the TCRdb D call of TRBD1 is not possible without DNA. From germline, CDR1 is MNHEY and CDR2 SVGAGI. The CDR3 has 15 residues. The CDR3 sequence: CASSYDGAGVGEQYF.

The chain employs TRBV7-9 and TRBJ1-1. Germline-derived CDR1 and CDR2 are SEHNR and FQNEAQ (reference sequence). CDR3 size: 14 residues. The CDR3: CASSPLRGHTEAFF.

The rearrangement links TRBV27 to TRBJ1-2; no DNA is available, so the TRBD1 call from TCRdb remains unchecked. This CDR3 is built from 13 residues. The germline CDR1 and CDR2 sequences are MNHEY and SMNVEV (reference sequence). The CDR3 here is CASRAGGKYGYTF.

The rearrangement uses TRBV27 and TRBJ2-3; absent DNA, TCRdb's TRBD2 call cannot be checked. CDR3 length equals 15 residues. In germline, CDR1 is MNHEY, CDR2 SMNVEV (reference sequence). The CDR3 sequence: CASSFGSGSRDTQYF.

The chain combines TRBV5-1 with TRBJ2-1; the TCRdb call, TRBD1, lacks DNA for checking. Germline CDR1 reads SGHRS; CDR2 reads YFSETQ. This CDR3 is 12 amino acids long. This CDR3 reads CASSLAGERGFF.

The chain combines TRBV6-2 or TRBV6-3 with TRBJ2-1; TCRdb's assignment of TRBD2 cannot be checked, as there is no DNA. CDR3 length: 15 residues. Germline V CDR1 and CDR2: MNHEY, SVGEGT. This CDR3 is CASRLLAGGPSEQFF.

CDR3 region: CASSLDIASNYGYTF. The chain is built from TRBV11-2 and TRBJ1-2. Germline lookup yields CDR1 SGHAT and CDR2 FQNNGV. The CDR3 is made up of 15 amino acids.

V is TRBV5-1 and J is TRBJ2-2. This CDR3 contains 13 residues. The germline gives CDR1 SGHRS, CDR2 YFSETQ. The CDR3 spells CASSLGNTGELFF.

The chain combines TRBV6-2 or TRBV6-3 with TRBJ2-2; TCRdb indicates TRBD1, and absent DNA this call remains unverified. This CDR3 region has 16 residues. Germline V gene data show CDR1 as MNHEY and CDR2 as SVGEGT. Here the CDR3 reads CASRNPGQGWSGELFF.

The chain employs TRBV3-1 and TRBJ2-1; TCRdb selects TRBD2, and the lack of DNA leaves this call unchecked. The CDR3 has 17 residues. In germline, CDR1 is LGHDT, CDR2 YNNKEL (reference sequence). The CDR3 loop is CASSFDYESGRANEQFF.

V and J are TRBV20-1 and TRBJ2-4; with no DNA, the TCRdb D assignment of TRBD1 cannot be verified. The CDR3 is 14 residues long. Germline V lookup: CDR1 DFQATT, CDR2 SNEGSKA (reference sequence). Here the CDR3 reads CSARDSRAKNIQYF.

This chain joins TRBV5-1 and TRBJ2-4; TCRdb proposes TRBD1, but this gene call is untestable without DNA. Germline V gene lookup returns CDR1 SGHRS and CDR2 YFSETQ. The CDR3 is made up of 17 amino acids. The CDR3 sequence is CASSLPGGSAAKNIQYF. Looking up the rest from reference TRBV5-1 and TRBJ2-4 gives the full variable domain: KAGVTQTPRYLIKTRGQQVTLSCSPISGHRSVSWYQQTPGQGLQFLFEYFSETQRNKGNFPGRFSGRQFSNSRSEMNVSTLELGDSALYLCASSLPGGSAAKNIQYFGAGTRLSVL.

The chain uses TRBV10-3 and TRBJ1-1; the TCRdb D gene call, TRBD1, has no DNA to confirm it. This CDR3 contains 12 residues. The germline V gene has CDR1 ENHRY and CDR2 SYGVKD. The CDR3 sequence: CAISDRATEAFF.

CDR3 in amino acids: CASSPPGGGGRADEQFF. This chain links TRBV12-3 or TRBV12-4 with TRBJ2-1; TCRdb's D gene call, TRBD2, goes unchecked for lack of DNA. This CDR3 is 17 amino acids long.